This TCR beta chain was captured by sequencing in a study of regulatory T cells in long-lasting Graves disease. Construction of the TCR beta libraries employed iRepertoire HTBI primers in conjunction with Arm-PCR of CDR3 regions. TCRdb ran MiXCR on the multiplex PCR reads and lists one entry per CDR3 protein. The sample carries 390,000 or so distinct CDR3 sequences, about an eighth recorded once. CDR1 SGHAT and CDR2 FQNNGV come from the germline V gene. There are 14 residues in the CDR3. V dropped 5 bases and J dropped 2; count of bases not matched to a gene: 5. At least ten counts were recorded for this clonotype. Time point given: newly diagnosed GD, antithyroid drugs for less than 3 months. PBMCs were the source of the RNA used for TCR sequencing. These data were also filed under a second study, of T cells in Graves' hyperthyroidism and ophthalmopathy.

Sequencing was performed on peripheral blood mononuclear cells (PBMCs), taken at new diagnosis, from a patient treated with antithyroid drugs. The source of this sequence is a young woman with Graves disease. The V call is TRBV11-2, the J call TRBJ1-2, with 7 bases that match TRBD1. In DNA, the CDR3 is TGTGCCAGCAGCGCATACAGGGGCAACTATGGCTACACCTTC. Translating gives CASSAYRGNYGYTF.